This T cell receptor beta chain was observed in a study of shared clonotypes between healthy human individuals. Study-wide context: Donors were two women and three men aged 18 to 49. Whole-study results and caveats: Clonotype sharing among donors likely depends on sequencing depth. It was the few donors that limited the genetic and exposure-history diversity represented.

On this clone: Its antigen is unknown. This sample includes further DNA sequences coding for the same CDR3.

Naive CD8 cells comprised CD45RO-negative, CCR7-positively selected cells, excluding terminally differentiated effector memory CD45RA+ cells. The assay was immunoSEQ multiplex PCR, and TCRdb's table has in-frame clones only and misses some. The sample has about 1,900,000 clones; just under 95% are singletons. The V gene's germline CDR1 is SGHNT and CDR2 YYREEE (reference sequence). V lost 3 bases, J lost 3 bases, and 4 bases lay in between. The CDR3 runs to 11 residues. The chain joins TRBV5-4 to TRBJ2-7; D is unclear. This receptor was taken from a man between 18 and 35 years old in good health. The sample was naive CD8+ T cells sorted from blood. The CDR3 nucleotides are TGTGCCAGCAGCTCAAACTACGAGCAGTACTTC. Protein product: CASSSNYEQYF. Full variable domain (rest looked up from reference TRBV5-4 and TRBJ2-7): ETGVTQSPTHLIKTRGQQVTLRCSSQSGHNTVSWYQQALGQGPQFIFQYYREEENGRGNFPPRFSGLQFPNYSSELNVNALELDDSALYLCASSSNYEQYFGPGTRLTVT.